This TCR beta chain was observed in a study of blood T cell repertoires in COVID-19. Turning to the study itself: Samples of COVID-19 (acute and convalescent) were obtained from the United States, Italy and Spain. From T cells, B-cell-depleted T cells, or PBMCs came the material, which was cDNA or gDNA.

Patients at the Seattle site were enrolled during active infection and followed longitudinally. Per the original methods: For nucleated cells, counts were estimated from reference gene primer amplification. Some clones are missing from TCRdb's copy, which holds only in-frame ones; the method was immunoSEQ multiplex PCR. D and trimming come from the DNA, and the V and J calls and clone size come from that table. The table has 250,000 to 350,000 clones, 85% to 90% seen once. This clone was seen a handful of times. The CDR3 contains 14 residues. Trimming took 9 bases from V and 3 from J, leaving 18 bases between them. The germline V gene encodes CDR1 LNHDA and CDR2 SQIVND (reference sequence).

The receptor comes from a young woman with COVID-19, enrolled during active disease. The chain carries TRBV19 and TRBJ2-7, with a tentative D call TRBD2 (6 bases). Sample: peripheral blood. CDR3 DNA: TGTGCCAGCCCATCTAAGCCGGGAGACTACGAGCAGTACTTC. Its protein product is CASPSKPGDYEQYF.